The entry below describes one TCR beta chain. The germline V and J ends were trimmed by 0 bases and 5 bases, with 9 bases remaining between them. The CDR3 totals 14 residues. CDR1 is SGDLS, CDR2 YYNGEE, per germline. Sequencing relied on a cDNA template that was reverse transcribed from extracted RNA. Libraries were prepared by immunoSEQ multiplex PCR; TCRdb keeps only in-frame clonotypes and omits some of them. The sample lists about 150,000 clones; about 53% were seen once. The data stem from a study of CD8+ T cells in alopecia areata. This receptor was obtained from a human donor with alopecia areata. The sample was CD8+ T cells sorted from blood, taken at week 0. The V gene is TRBV9, the J gene TRBJ2-1; D uncertain. The CDR3 DNA follows: TGTGCCAGCAGCGTAGCCTCGGCGGACAATGAGCAGTTCTTC. This encodes CASSVASADNEQFF. The whole variable domain, remainder taken from reference TRBV9 and TRBJ2-1, is DSGVTQTPKHLITATGQRVTLRCSPRSGDLSVYWYQQSLDQGLQFLIQYYNGEERAKGNILERFSAQQFPDLHSELNLSSLELGDSALYFCASSVASADNEQFFGPGTRLTVL.